A selection of T cell receptor beta chains follows, all from one sample in a study of metastatic and nonmetastatic thyroid tumors. TCRdb re-called clones from the PCR reads using MiXCR. The sample includes roughly 45,000 clones, roughly 3.1% of them seen just once. The material sequenced was blood. These receptor sequences come from a female donor with papillary thyroid cancer or a benign thyroid nodule (not recorded which). Some clones in this sample may be carry-over from other donors' samples. CDR3s include the opening cysteine and the closing phenylalanine or tryptophan. A D gene is named only where the DNA matches it firmly. Where a row states a size, it is once, few, many or the class of an expanded clone; other rows omit it.

TRBD2 TRBJ2-7 TRBV6-5 13 . CASSTLAGYEQYF TGTGCCAGCAGTACTCTAGCGGGTTACGAGCAGTACTTC
. TRBJ1-4 TRBV7-9 14 . CASMGDGGNEKLFF TGTGCCAGCATGGGAGACGGGGGTAATGAAAAACTGTTTTTT
. TRBJ1-2 TRBV15 17 few CATSRGGGSRLNYGYTF TGTGCCACCAGCAGGGGAGGCGGGTCTAGATTAAACTATGGCTACACCTTC
. TRBJ2-2 TRBV4-2 14 few CASSRAASGGELFF TGTGCCAGCAGCAGGGCAGCCTCGGGCGGGGAGCTGTTTTTT
. TRBJ1-4 TRBV30 15 many CAWSGGMTTNEKLFF TGTGCCTGGAGTGGAGGAATGACAACTAATGAAAAACTGTTTTTT
. TRBJ2-7 TRBV12-3/TRBV12-4 15 few CASSRSTGTLGEQYF TGTGCCAGCAGCCGGTCTACAGGGACCCTTGGGGAGCAGTACTTC
TRBD1 TRBJ1-6 TRBV10-3 15 few CAISDRQGLNSPLHF TGTGCCATCAGTGACAGACAGGGTCTGAATTCACCCCTCCACTTT
. TRBJ2-2 TRBV5-1 14 . CASSLGLAAGELFF TGCGCCAGCAGCTTGGGGCTAGCCGCCGGGGAGCTGTTTTTT
. TRBJ2-7 TRBV7-9 15 many CASSLVGGSSYEQYF TGTGCCAGCAGCTTAGTCGGCGGCAGCTCCTACGAGCAGTACTTC
TRBD2 TRBJ2-3 TRBV30 15 . CALSRLAEDTDTQYF TGTGCCTTGAGCAGACTAGCTGAAGACACAGATACGCAGTATTTT
TRBD2 TRBJ2-3 TRBV29-1 16 many CSVSPGLAGGADTQYF TGCAGCGTAAGCCCGGGACTAGCGGGAGGTGCAGATACGCAGTATTTT
. TRBJ1-3 TRBV28 14 many CASSSRVWGNTIYF TGTGCCAGCAGTTCTAGGGTATGGGGAAACACCATATATTTT
. TRBJ2-5 TRBV20-1 13 many CSARGAGEETQYF TGCAGTGCTAGAGGGGCAGGGGAAGAGACCCAGTACTTC
. TRBJ1-1 TRBV6-1 12 many CASSPTQTEAFF TGTGCCAGCAGCCCTACACAAACTGAAGCTTTCTTT
. TRBJ1-3 TRBV12-3/TRBV12-4 14 many CASSPGHPGNTIYF TGTGCCAGCAGCCCGGGACATCCCGGAAACACCATATATTTT
. TRBJ1-4 TRBV20-1 14 many CSARGQTNNEKLFF TGCAGTGCTAGAGGACAGACGAATAATGAAAAACTGTTTTTT
. TRBJ2-1 TRBV6-1 14 many CASSEGVSVNEQFF TGTGCCAGCAGTGAAGGTGTCAGCGTCAATGAGCAGTTCTTC
. TRBJ2-7 TRBV4-1 15 few CASSQEARAGYEQYF TGCGCCAGCAGCCAAGAGGCCAGGGCGGGTTACGAGCAGTACTTC
. TRBJ2-1 TRBV7-6 14 many CASSVPGSYNEQFF TGTGCCAGCAGCGTTCCGGGGTCCTACAATGAGCAGTTCTTC
. TRBJ1-2 TRBV25-1 11 many CASRQGGGYTF TGTGCCAGCAGACAGGGCGGGGGCTACACCTTC
TRBD1 TRBJ2-2 TRBV6-2/TRBV6-3 15 . CASSTLTGPTGELFF TGTGCCAGCAGTACCCTGACAGGGCCGACCGGGGAGCTGTTTTTT
. TRBJ2-7 TRBV11-2 14 few CASSSNTGSYEQYF TGTGCCAGCAGCTCCAATACGGGCTCCTACGAGCAGTACTTC
. TRBJ2-1 TRBV27 13 few CASSNSNYNEQFF TGTGCCAGCAGCAATAGTAATTACAATGAGCAGTTCTTC
TRBD2 TRBJ2-2 TRBV19 15 . CASTRERGSTGELFF TGTGCCAGTACCCGTGAGCGGGGGAGCACCGGGGAGCTTTTTTTT
. TRBJ1-5 TRBV19 14 . CASEAGDHNQPQHF TGTGCCAGTGAAGCGGGGGATCACAATCAGCCCCAGCATTTT
TRBD1 TRBJ1-2 TRBV6-2/TRBV6-3 12 few CASSLGGGGYTF TGTGCCAGCAGTTTGGGAGGGGGCGGCTACACCTTC
. TRBJ1-2 TRBV6-2/TRBV6-3 9 . CASSYGYTF TGTGCCAGCAGTTATGGCTACACCTTC
TRBD2 TRBJ2-2 TRBV9 16 many CASSFSGRLNTGELFF TGTGCCAGCAGCTTTAGCGGGCGGTTGAACACCGGGGAGCTGTTTTTT
TRBD2 TRBJ2-5 TRBV6-1 15 few CASSRTSGSSETQYF TGTGCCAGCAGCCGCACTAGCGGGAGTTCGGAGACCCAGTACTTC
. TRBJ1-1 TRBV2 13 . CASSGAGATEAFF TGTGCCAGCAGTGGGGCAGGGGCCACTGAAGCTTTCTTT
. TRBJ2-7 TRBV6-2/TRBV6-3 14 few CASSYVHSSYEQYF TGTGCCAGCAGTTACGTCCACAGTAGCTACGAGCAGTACTTC
TRBD2 TRBJ2-7 TRBV12-3/TRBV12-4 16 few CASSLSGSNVFYEQYF TGTGCCAGCAGTTTAAGCGGGAGTAACGTTTTCTACGAGCAGTACTTC
. TRBJ2-2 TRBV19 14 few CASMAGLGIGELFF TGTGCCAGTATGGCAGGCCTAGGGATCGGGGAGCTGTTTTTT
. TRBJ2-3 TRBV15 11 many CATSLEDTQYF TGTGCCACCAGCTTAGAAGATACGCAGTATTTT
TRBD1 TRBJ2-2 TRBV6-1 15 many CASIKQGANTGELFF TGTGCCAGCATAAAACAGGGGGCGAACACCGGGGAGCTGTTTTTT
. TRBJ2-2 TRBV6-4 15 few CASSRDLANTGELFF TGTGCCAGCAGCCGGGACTTAGCGAACACCGGCGAGCTGTTTTTT
. TRBJ1-1 TRBV20-1 12 many CSVQKGNTEAFF TGCAGTGTTCAGAAGGGGAACACTGAAGCTTTCTTT
. TRBJ1-1 TRBV12-3/TRBV12-4 12 many CASTLGGREAFF TGTGCCAGCACCTTGGGGGGGCGTGAAGCTTTCTTT
. TRBJ2-7 TRBV20-1 12 . CSVWDSGYEQYF TGCAGTGTTTGGGATAGCGGCTACGAGCAGTACTTC
TRBD1 TRBJ1-2 TRBV11-2 15 . CASSLVADRNYGYTF TGTGCCAGCAGCTTAGTCGCGGACAGGAACTATGGCTACACCTTC
. TRBJ1-4 TRBV20-1 12 . CSARRGDEKLFF TGCAGTGCTAGAAGAGGGGATGAAAAACTGTTTTTT
. TRBJ1-1 TRBV11-2 12 few CASSVGQELGFF TGCGCCAGCAGCGTCGGCCAGGAGCTGGGCTTCTTT
. TRBJ2-2 TRBV27 17 many CASSFWISGGNTGELFF TGTGCCAGCAGTTTTTGGATTAGTGGAGGTAACACCGGGGAGCTGTTTTTT
. TRBJ1-5 TRBV27 14 . CASNRDGSNQPQHF TGTGCCAGCAACCGCGACGGTAGCAATCAGCCCCAGCATTTT
. TRBJ2-7 TRBV2 14 few CASSEARGDYEQYF TGTGCCAGCAGTGAAGCGCGAGGAGACTACGAGCAGTACTTC
TRBD2 TRBJ2-3 TRBV27 16 . CASNPRLAGITDTQYF TGTGCCAGCAATCCGAGACTAGCGGGGATCACGGATACGCAGTATTTT
. TRBJ2-1 TRBV27 14 few CATRERPTYNEQFF TGTGCCACCCGGGAGAGGCCCACCTACAATGAGCAGTTCTTC
TRBD2 TRBJ2-1 TRBV7-9 14 . CASIGAAGGHEQFF TGTGCCAGCATCGGGGCGGCGGGAGGTCATGAGCAGTTCTTC
. TRBJ2-2 TRBV7-8 23 . CASSPGGEGLEQYFGPGTGELFF .